These 24 T cell receptor beta chains originate from one sample sequenced in a study of T cell changes during pregnancy in multiple sclerosis. Sequencing was performed with immunoSEQ multiplex PCR; in TCRdb, only in-frame clones are kept and a portion is missing. The table shows around 78,000 clones, with around 92% occurring only once. Source: peripheral blood, taken in the third trimester of pregnancy. These receptors were obtained from a female donor in good health, enrolled as a control in a pregnancy study.

The rearrangement links TRBV11-2 to TRBJ1-2; D gene unclear. Deletions cut 2 bases from V and 8 bases from J, with 15 bases between. This CDR3 is 14 amino acids long. CDR1 is SGHAT and CDR2 is FQNNGV in the germline V gene. Written as DNA, the CDR3 is TGTGCCAGCAGCTTACGGCGTACCACGGGAGGCTACACCTTC. It translates to CASSLRRTTGGYTF.

The genes are TRBV9 and TRBJ2-3, with TRBD2 identical over 9 bases. Per the germline V gene, CDR1 is SGDLS and CDR2 is YYNGEE. The CDR3 contains 16 residues. The junction had 2 bases not matched to a gene; V was cut back by 0 bases and J by 0 bases. CDR3 coding DNA: TGTGCCAGCAGCGTAGACACTAGCGGGAGCACAGATACGCAGTATTTT. This encodes CASSVDTSGSTDTQYF.

The J gene is TRBJ2-7, the V gene TRBV27; TRBD1 agrees at 10 bases. Germline V gives CDR1 MNHEY, CDR2 SMNVEV (reference sequence). The V gene end was trimmed by 8 bases and the J gene end by 3 bases; junction bases not matched to a gene: 7. This CDR3 has 14 residues. CDR3 DNA: TGTGCCAGCGCCGGGACAGGGGACAACTACGAGCAGTACTTC. Protein product: CASAGTGDNYEQYF.

The gene calls are TRBV5-1 and TRBJ1-1; 8 nucleotides line up with TRBD1. Germline V gene data show CDR1 as SGHRS and CDR2 as YFSETQ. This CDR3 comprises 16 residues. V was clipped by 2 bases and J by 4 bases; unmatched bases: 10. For the CDR3, the DNA is TGCGCCAGCAGCTTCAACCAGGGGGCGAGCGTCACTGAAGCTTTCTTT. Amino acid sequence: CASSFNQGASVTEAFF.

V gene TRBV9 combines with J gene TRBJ2-3, with D tentatively TRBD2 (5 bases). Germline CDR1 SGDLS, CDR2 YYNGEE. V lost 5 bases and J 2 bases, leaving 9 bases between the germline ends. This CDR3 contains 13 residues. The CDR3 coding sequence is TGTGCCAGCAGGAGCGGTTTCACAGATACGCAGTATTTT. It yields the protein CASRSGFTDTQYF. Full variable domain (remainder filled in from reference TRBV9 and TRBJ2-3): DSGVTQTPKHLITATGQRVTLRCSPRSGDLSVYWYQQSLDQGLQFLIQYYNGEERAKGNILERFSAQQFPDLHSELNLSSLELGDSALYFCASRSGFTDTQYFGPGTRLTVL.

The V call is TRBV18, the J call TRBJ1-4; 10 bases match TRBD1. There are 15 residues in the CDR3. Germline assignment: CDR1 KGHSH and CDR2 LQKENI. V lost 1 base to trimming and J lost 7 bases; unmatched junction nucleotides: 3. The CDR3, as DNA: TGTGCCAGCTCACCACTGGGACAGGGGTCTGAAAAACTGTTTTTT. Translated, it gives CASSPLGQGSEKLFF.

The rearrangement uses TRBV6-4 and TRBJ1-1; no clear D gene. Trimming took off 5 bases at V and 1 base at J, with 8 bases between the two ends. This CDR3 contains 13 residues. Per the germline V gene, CDR1 is MRHNA and CDR2 is SNTAGT. In DNA, the CDR3 is TGTGCCAGCAGTACAGAGGGGAACACTGAAGCTTTCTTT. Its translation is CASSTEGNTEAFF.

This clone was picked up one time. The chain joins TRBV19 to TRBJ1-1, with D unclear. The CDR3 sequence is 13 residues long. The germline CDR1 and CDR2 sequences are LNHDA and SQIVND (reference sequence). Trimming stripped 7 bases from V and 3 bases from J, with 12 bases between. The CDR3 loop is CASTPGSHTEAFF. The CDR3 DNA sequence: TGTGCCAGTACCCCGGGTTCTCACACTGAAGCTTTCTTT.

Comments on this clone: At one boundary the junction diverges from the germline segment, which might be a read error. The chain combines TRBV7-7 with TRBJ1-1; D may be TRBD1 (5 bases). This CDR3 contains 13 residues. Germline assignment: CDR1 SSHAT and CDR2 FNYEAQ (reference sequence). As DNA, the CDR3 is TGTGCTAGCAGCCAAGGGACTGGCACTGAAGCTTTCTTT. Translated, it gives CASSQGTGTEAFF.

The chain joins TRBV5-1 to TRBJ1-4; D ambiguous. Germline values: CDR1 SGHRS, CDR2 YFSETQ. The CDR3 runs 15 residues. Trimming left V 2 bases short and J 0 bases short, with 8 bases between. This chain's CDR3 is CASSFGRSTNEKLFF. CDR3 sequence (DNA): TGCGCCAGCAGCTTCGGCAGGTCAACTAATGAAAAACTGTTTTTT.

J is TRBJ1-1 and V is TRBV6-5; D gene uncertain. Trimming took off 8 bases at V and 1 base at J, with 11 bases between the two ends. The CDR3 covers 13 residues. The germline V gene has CDR1 MNHEY and CDR2 SVGAGI. CDR3: CASGRGSNTEAFF. Written as DNA, the CDR3 is TGTGCCAGCGGCCGGGGATCGAACACTGAAGCTTTCTTT.

V gene TRBV28 combines with J gene TRBJ2-7; D gene uncertain. CDR3 size: 11 residues. The ends were cut back, 8 bases at V and 2 bases at J, with 7 bases in the middle. Germline lookup yields CDR1 MDHEN and CDR2 SYDVKM. CDR3 region: CASLGTYEQYF. CDR3 bases: TGTGCCAGCCTGGGCACCTACGAGCAGTACTTC.

The V call is TRBV7-2, the J call TRBJ2-3; 8 bases are a match to TRBD2. CDR3 length: 12 amino acids. The V and J ends lost 3 bases and 9 bases, in that order; junction bases with no gene match: 2. Germline V gives CDR1 SGHTA, CDR2 FQGNSA. The chain's CDR3 is CASSLERGTQYF. The CDR3 DNA is TGTGCCAGCAGCTTGGAGCGGGGGACGCAGTATTTT.

The chain links TRBV11-2 to TRBJ2-7; TRBD1 matches at 9 bases. CDR1 and CDR2 from the germline V gene are SGHAT and FQNNGV. This CDR3 comprises 14 residues. The V segment lost 5 bases and the J segment 2 bases; nucleotides outside the gene matches: 4. The CDR3 loop is CASSAYRGPYEQYF. The CDR3 DNA sequence: TGTGCCAGCAGCGCCTACAGGGGGCCCTACGAGCAGTACTTC.

This chain joins TRBV6-4 and TRBJ1-1; 7 positions agree with TRBD1. The germline CDR1 and CDR2 sequences are MRHNA and SNTAGT. This CDR3 has 14 amino acids. Germline trimming cut 2 bases from V and 4 bases from J; bases unmatched to any gene: 4. The CDR3 DNA reads as TGTGCCAGCAGTGACGACAGGGTAGGCACTGAAGCTTTCTTT. It specifies CASSDDRVGTEAFF.

The rearrangement uses TRBV7-8 and TRBJ2-7, with a possible D match to TRBD2 (6 bases). Per the germline V gene, CDR1 is SGHVS and CDR2 is FQNEAQ. V shed 5 bases and J shed 1 base, with 12 bases lying between them. This CDR3 contains 14 residues. CDR3 bases: TGTGCCAGCAGCCAGACTAGTTTATCCTACGAGCAGTACTTC. Protein sequence: CASSQTSLSYEQYF.

This clone was seen only once. This chain uses TRBV20-1 with TRBJ1-1; D gene ambiguous. The CDR3 extends over 11 amino acids. V lost 6 bases to trimming and J lost 5 bases, with 10 bases between them. Germline lookup yields CDR1 DFQATT and CDR2 SNEGSKA (reference sequence). The CDR3 nucleotides are TGCAGTGCCGAGTTCGGGACTGAAGCTTTCTTT. Encoded protein: CSAEFGTEAFF.

The chain carries TRBV5-4 and TRBJ2-3; tentative D call: TRBD2 (7 bases). The CDR3 runs 17 residues. V lost 3 bases and J lost 8, with 25 bases in between. Germline CDR1 reads SGHNT; CDR2 reads YYREEE (reference sequence). The CDR3 DNA follows: TGTGCCAGCAGCTCTCGGGTTGGGGGGGGCCTTCAGGCTACGCAGTATTTT. Residues: CASSSRVGGGLQATQYF.

The V call is TRBV18, the J call TRBJ2-7; weak D call: TRBD1 (6 bases). Germline V lookup: CDR1 KGHSH, CDR2 LQKENI. The CDR3 length is 15 residues. The V and J ends lost 0 bases and 3 bases respectively, with 12 bases between them. CDR3 loop: CASSPPGVGGYEQYF. Here the CDR3 DNA reads TGTGCCAGCTCACCACCGGGTGTAGGGGGCTACGAGCAGTACTTC.

The chain carries TRBV5-6 and TRBJ2-7; no reliable D call. CDR1 is SGHDT and CDR2 is YYEEEE in the germline V gene. The CDR3 runs 13 residues. V was pared by 4 bases and J by 3 bases, with 11 bases between. Written as DNA, the CDR3 is TGTGCCAGCAGCCCCGGTCCCCGCTACGAGCAGTACTTC. Protein sequence: CASSPGPRYEQYF.

This sequence joins TRBV19 and TRBJ1-1, with D possibly matching TRBD1 (5 bases). The CDR3 spans 14 residues. Germline lookup yields CDR1 LNHDA and CDR2 SQIVND (reference sequence). Trimming left V 6 bases short and J 1 base short, with 12 bases between. CDR3 bases: TGTGCCAGTAGCCCGTTTACAGGGAACACTGAAGCTTTCTTT. Encoded protein: CASSPFTGNTEAFF.

The rearrangement joins TRBV23-1 to TRBJ2-1; D gene uncertain. TRBV23-1 is assigned to the ORF class and has an uncertain function. This CDR3 region has 13 residues. V shed 4 bases and J shed 8 bases, with 12 bases lying between them. The CDR3 DNA is TGCGCCAGCAGTCGAGTCCCCCAAGATGAGCAGTTCTTC. Encoded protein: CASSRVPQDEQFF.

J is TRBJ1-5 and V is TRBV19; a weak D match, TRBD1 (6 bases). The V end was cut by 7 bases, the J end by 6 bases, with 13 bases between. Germline V lookup: CDR1 LNHDA, CDR2 SQIVND (reference sequence). The CDR3 has 13 amino acids. The CDR3 region is CASTLGGGQPQHF. The CDR3 nucleotides are TGTGCCAGTACCCTAGGGGGGGGTCAGCCCCAGCATTTT.

The chain employs TRBV7-9 and TRBJ1-1; 8 bases map to TRBD1. Germline-derived CDR1 and CDR2 are SEHNR and FQNEAQ (reference sequence). The CDR3 is 15 amino acids. J was trimmed by 4 bases and V by 5 bases; bases with no gene match: 9. In DNA, the CDR3 is TGTGCCAGCAGCCAAGACGACAGGGGAAGCACTGAAGCTTTCTTT. Translation gives CASSQDDRGSTEAFF.